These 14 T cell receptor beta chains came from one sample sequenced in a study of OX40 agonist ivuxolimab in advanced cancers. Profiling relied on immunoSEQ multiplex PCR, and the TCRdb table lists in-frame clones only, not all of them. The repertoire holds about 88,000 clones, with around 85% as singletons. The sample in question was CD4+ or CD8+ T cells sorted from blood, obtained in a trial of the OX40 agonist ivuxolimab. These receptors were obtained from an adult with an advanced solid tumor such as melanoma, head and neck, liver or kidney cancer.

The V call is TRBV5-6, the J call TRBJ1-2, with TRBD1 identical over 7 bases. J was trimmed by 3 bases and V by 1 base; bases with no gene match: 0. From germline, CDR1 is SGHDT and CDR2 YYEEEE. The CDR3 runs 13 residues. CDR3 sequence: CASSLQGDYGYTF. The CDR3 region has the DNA TGTGCCAGCAGCTTGCAGGGGGACTATGGCTACACCTTC.

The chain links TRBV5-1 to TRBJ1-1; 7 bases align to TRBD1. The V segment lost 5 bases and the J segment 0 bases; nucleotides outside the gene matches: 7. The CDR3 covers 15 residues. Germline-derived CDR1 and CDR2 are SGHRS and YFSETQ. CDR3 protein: CASRTGILLNTEAFF. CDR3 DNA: TGCGCCAGCAGGACAGGGATTTTGTTGAACACTGAAGCTTTCTTT. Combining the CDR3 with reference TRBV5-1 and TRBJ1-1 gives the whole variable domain KAGVTQTPRYLIKTRGQQVTLSCSPISGHRSVSWYQQTPGQGLQFLFEYFSETQRNKGNFPGRFSGRQFSNSRSEMNVSTLELGDSALYLCASRTGILLNTEAFFGQGTRLTVV.

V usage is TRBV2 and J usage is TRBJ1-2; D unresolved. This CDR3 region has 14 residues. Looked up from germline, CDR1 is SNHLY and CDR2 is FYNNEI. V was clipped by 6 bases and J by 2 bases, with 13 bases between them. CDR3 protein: CASRATFLNYGYTF. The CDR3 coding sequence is TGTGCCAGCAGAGCTACTTTCCTCAACTATGGCTACACCTTC.

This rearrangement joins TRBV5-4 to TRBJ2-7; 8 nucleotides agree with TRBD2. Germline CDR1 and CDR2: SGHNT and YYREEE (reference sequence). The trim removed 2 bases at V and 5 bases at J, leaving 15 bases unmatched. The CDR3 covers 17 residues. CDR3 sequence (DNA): TGTGCCAGCAGCTTTAAGAGGGGGGGACTAGTTGAACACGAGCAGTACGTC. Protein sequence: CASSFKRGGLVEHEQYV.

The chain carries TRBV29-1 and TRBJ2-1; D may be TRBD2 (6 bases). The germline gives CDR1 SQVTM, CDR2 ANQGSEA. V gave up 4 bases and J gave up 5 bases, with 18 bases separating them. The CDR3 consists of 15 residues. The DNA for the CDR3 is TGCAGCGTTGGAGTAGGTAGCGGCCGAGACAATGAGCAGTTCTTC. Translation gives CSVGVGSGRDNEQFF.

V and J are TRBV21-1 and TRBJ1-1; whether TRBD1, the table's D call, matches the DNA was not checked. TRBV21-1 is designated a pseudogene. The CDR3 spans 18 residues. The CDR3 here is CASSLSSGRGTENTEAFF. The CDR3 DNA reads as TGTGCCAGCAGCCTCTCCTCGGGTAGGGGGACAGAAAACACTGAAGCTTTCTTT.

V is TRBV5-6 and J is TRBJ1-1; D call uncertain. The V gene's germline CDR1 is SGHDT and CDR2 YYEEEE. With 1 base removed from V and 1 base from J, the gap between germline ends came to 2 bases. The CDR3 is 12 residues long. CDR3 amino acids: CASSLTNTEAFF. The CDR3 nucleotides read TGTGCCAGCAGCTTGACGAACACTGAAGCTTTCTTT.

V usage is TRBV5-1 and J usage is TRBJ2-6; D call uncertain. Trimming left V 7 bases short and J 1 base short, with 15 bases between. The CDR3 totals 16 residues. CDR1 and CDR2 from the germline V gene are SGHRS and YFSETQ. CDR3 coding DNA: TGCGCCAGCCACTACGGTTTCGGGTCTGGGGCCAACGTCCTGACTTTC. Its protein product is CASHYGFGSGANVLTF.

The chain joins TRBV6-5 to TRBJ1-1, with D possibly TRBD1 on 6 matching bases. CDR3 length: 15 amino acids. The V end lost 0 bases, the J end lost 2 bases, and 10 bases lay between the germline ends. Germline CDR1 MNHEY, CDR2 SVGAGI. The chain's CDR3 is CASSYSGTSNTEAFF. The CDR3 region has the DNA TGTGCCAGCAGTTACTCGGGGACATCTAACACTGAAGCTTTCTTT.

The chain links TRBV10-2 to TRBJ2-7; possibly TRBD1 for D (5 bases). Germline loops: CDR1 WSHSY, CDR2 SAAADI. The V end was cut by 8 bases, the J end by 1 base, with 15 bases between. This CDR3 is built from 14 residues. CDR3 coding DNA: TGCGCCAGCCAAGAGCCAGGGTCTTCCTACGAGCAGTACGTC. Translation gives CASQEPGSSYEQYV.

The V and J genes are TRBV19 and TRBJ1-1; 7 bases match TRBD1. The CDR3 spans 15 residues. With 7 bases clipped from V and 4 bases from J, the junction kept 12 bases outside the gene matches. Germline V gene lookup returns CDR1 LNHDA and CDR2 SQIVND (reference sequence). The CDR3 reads CASTSIGAGGTEAFF. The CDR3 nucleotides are TGTGCCAGTACCTCTATAGGGGCAGGGGGCACTGAAGCTTTCTTT.

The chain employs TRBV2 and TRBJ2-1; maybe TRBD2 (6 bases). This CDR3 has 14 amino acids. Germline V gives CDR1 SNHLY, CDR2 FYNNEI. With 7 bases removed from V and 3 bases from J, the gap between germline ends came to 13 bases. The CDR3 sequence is CASKRVGDYNEQFF. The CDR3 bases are TGTGCCAGCAAGCGGGTGGGTGACTACAATGAGCAGTTCTTC.

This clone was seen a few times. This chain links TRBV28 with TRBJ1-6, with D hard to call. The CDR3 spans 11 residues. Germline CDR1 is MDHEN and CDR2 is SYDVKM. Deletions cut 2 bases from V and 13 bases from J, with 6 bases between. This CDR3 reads CASSLTPPLHF. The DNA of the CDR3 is TGTGCCAGCAGTTTAACCCCTCCCCTCCACTTT.

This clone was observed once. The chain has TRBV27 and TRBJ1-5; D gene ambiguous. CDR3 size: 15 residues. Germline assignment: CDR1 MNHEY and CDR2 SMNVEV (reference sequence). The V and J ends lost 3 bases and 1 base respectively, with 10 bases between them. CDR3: CASSFGRSSNQPQHF. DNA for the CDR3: TGTGCCAGCAGTTTTGGGCGGAGCAGCAATCAGCCCCAGCATTTT.